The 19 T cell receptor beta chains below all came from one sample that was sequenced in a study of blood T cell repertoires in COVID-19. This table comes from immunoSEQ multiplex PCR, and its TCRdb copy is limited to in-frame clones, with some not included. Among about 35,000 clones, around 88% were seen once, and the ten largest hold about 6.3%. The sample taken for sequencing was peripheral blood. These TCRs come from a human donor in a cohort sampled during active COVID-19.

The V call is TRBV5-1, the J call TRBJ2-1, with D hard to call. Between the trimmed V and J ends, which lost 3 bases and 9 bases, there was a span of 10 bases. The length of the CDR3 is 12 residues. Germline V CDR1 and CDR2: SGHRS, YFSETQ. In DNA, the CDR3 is TGCGCCAGCAGCTCACTTGGCGGTGAGCAGTTCTTC. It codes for CASSSLGGEQFF.

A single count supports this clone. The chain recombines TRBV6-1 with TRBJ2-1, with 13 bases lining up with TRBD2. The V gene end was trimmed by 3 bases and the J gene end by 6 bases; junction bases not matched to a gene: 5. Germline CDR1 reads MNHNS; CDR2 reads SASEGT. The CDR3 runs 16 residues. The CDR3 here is CASSDPGLAGFNEQFF. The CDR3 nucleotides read TGTGCCAGCAGTGATCCGGGACTAGCGGGATTCAATGAGCAGTTCTTC.

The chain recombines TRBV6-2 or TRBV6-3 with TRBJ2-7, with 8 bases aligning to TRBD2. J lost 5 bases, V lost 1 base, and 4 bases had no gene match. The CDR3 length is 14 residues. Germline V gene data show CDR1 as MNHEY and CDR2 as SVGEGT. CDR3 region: CASSYFGLANEQYF. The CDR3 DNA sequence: TGTGCCAGCAGTTACTTTGGACTAGCCAACGAGCAGTACTTC.

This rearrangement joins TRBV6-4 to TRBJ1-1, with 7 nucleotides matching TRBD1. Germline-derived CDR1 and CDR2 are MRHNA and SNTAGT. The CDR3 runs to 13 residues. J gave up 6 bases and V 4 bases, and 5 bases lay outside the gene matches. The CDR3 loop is CASSATGTSEAFF. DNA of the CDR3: TGTGCCAGCAGTGCGACAGGGACTTCTGAAGCTTTCTTT.

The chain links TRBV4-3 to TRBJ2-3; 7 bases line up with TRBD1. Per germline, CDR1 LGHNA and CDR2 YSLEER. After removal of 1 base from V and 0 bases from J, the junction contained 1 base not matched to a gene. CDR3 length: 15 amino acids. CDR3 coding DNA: TGCGCCAGCAGCCAAGGGACAGGCAGCACAGATACGCAGTATTTT. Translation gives CASSQGTGSTDTQYF.

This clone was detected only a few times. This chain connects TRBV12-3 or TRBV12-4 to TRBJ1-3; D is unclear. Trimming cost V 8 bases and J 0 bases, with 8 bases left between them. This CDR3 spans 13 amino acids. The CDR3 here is CASRGSSGNTIYF. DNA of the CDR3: TGTGCCAGCCGAGGGAGCTCTGGAAACACCATATATTTT.

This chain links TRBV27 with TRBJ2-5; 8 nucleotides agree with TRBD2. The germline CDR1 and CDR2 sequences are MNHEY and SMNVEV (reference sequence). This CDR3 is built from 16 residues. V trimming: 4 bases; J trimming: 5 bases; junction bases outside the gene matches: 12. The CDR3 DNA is TGTGCCAGCAGTTCACCAATAGCGGGGCGGGGGGAGACCCAGTACTTC. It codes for CASSSPIAGRGETQYF.

DNA for the CDR3: TGTGCCAGCTCCTGGACTAGCGGGGGGGAATACGACGAGCAGTACTTC. Protein sequence: CASSWTSGGEYDEQYF. The rearrangement joins TRBV18 to TRBJ2-7; 15 nucleotides agree with TRBD2. The germline CDR1 and CDR2 sequences are KGHSH and LQKENI. V lost 6 bases to trimming and J lost 5 bases; unmatched junction nucleotides: 8. The CDR3 contains 16 residues.

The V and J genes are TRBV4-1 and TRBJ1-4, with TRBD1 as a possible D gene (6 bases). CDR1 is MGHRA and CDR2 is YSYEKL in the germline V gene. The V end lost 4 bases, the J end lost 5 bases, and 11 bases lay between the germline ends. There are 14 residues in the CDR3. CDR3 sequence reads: CASSLGQKNEKLFF. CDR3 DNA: TGCGCCAGCAGCCTCGGACAGAAAAATGAAAAACTGTTTTTT.

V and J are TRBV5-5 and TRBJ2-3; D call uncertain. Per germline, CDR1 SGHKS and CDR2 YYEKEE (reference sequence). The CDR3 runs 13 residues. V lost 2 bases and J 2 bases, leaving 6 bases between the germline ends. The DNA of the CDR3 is TGTGCCAGCAGCTTACGGGTCACAGATACGCAGTATTTT. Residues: CASSLRVTDTQYF.

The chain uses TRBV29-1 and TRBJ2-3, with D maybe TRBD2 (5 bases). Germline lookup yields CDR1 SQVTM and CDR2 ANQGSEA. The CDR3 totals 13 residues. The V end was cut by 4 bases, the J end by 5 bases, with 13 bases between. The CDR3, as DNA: TGCAGCGTTGCCGGGGTTGGTAGAGATACGCAGTATTTT. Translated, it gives CSVAGVGRDTQYF.

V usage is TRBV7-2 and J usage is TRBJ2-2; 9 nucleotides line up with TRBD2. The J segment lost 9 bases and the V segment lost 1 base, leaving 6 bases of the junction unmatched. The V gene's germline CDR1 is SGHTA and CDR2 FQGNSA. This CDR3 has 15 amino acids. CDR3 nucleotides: TGTGCCAGCAGCTTAGGGCCTAGCGGGAATCGGGAGCTGTTTTTT. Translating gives CASSLGPSGNRELFF.

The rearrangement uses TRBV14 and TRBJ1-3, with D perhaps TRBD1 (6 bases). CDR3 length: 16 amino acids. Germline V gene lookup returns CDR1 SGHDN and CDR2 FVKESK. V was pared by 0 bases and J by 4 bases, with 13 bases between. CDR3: CASSQDHAGEGNTIYF. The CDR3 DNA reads TGTGCCAGCAGCCAAGATCATGCAGGGGAAGGAAACACCATATATTTT. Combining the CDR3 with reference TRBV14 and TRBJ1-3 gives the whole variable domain EAGVTQFPSHSVIEKGQTVTLRCDPISGHDNLYWYRRVMGKEIKFLLHFVKESKQDESGMPNNRFLAERTGGTYSTLKVQPAELEDSGVYFCASSQDHAGEGNTIYFGEGSWLTVV.

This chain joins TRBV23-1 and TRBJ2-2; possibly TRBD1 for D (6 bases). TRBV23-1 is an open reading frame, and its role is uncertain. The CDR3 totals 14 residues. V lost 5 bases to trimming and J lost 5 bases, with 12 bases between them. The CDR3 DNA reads TGCGCCAGCAGTACAGTGGGGGCAACCGGGGAGCTGTTTTTT. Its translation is CASSTVGATGELFF.

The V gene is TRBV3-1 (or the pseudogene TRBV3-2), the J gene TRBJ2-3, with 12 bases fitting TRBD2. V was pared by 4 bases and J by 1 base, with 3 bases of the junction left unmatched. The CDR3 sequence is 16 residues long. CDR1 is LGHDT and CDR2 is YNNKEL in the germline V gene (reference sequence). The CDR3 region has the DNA TGTGCCAGCAGCCCCCGGACTAGCGGGGGCACAGATACGCAGTATTTT. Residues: CASSPRTSGGTDTQYF.

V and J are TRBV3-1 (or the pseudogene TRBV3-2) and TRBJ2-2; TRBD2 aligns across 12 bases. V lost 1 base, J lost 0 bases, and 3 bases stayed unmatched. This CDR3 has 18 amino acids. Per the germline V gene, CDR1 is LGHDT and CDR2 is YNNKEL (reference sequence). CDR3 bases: TGTGCCAGCAGCCAAGCACGACTAGCGGGGGCGAACACCGGGGAGCTGTTTTTT. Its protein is CASSQARLAGANTGELFF.

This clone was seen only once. The CDR3 DNA follows: TGTGCCAGCAGCTTACGCAAGCTTGGGGGCGAGACCCAGTACTTC. Translated: CASSLRKLGGETQYF. The genes are TRBV5-6 and TRBJ2-5; D is perhaps TRBD1 (6 bases). CDR3 length equals 15 residues. Between the trimmed V and J ends, which lost 2 bases and 5 bases, there was a span of 16 bases. Per germline, CDR1 SGHDT and CDR2 YYEEEE.

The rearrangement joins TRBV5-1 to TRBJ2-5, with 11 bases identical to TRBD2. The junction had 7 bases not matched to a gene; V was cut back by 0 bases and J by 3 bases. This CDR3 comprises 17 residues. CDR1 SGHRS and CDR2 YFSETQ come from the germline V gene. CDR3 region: CASSLGGLAGGEETQYF. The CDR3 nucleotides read TGCGCCAGCAGCTTGGGGGGGCTAGCGGGAGGTGAAGAGACCCAGTACTTC.

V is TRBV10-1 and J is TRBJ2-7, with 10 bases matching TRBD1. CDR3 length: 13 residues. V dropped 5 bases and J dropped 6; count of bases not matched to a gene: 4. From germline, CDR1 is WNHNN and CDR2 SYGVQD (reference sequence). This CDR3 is CASSFRDRGEQYF. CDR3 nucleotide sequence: TGCGCCAGCAGTTTCCGGGACAGGGGCGAGCAGTACTTC.